The rows below give T cell receptor beta chains drawn from one sample of a study of blood T cell repertoires in COVID-19. Method: immunoSEQ multiplex PCR; TCRdb's copy keeps in-frame clones and lacks some. Among around 290,000 clones listed, around 90% were seen once. Material: PBMCs or T cells enriched from blood (not recorded which). The receptors were sampled from a woman in her 30s who had recovered from COVID-19. CDR3s include the opening cysteine and the closing phenylalanine or tryptophan. Each record gives: D gene, clone size, CDR3 length, V gene, J gene, CDR3 DNA, CDR3 protein. A D gene is named only where the DNA matches it firmly. Clone size is not always given. Where it is, it says once, few, many or a class for expanded clones.

.	.	13	TRBV24-1	TRBJ2-3	TGTGCCACCAGTGTCGGGGGAGGAGATACGCAGTATTTT	CATSVGGGDTQYF
.	.	15	TRBV6-2/TRBV6-3	TRBJ2-7	TGTGCCAGCAGTTACTCAGCGAGCCCTACCTACGAGCAGTACTTC	CASSYSASPTYEQYF
.	.	14	TRBV7-2	TRBJ2-7	TGTGCCAGCAGCTTCCAGGGAGGTGACTACGAGCAGTACTTC	CASSFQGGDYEQYF
TRBD2	.	15	TRBV7-9	TRBJ2-7	TGTGCCAGCAGCTTAGACGGGGGGATAGTGTACGAGCAGTACTTC	CASSLDGGIVYEQYF
.	.	14	TRBV27	TRBJ2-3	TGTGCCAGCAGCCTAGTAGGCCAGGGGGATACGCAGTATTTT	CASSLVGQGDTQYF
TRBD1	.	18	TRBV7-9	TRBJ1-6	TGTGCCAGCAGCTTAGCATCCGGGACAGGAGCTTATAATTCACCCCTCCACTTT	CASSLASGTGAYNSPLHF
.	.	14	TRBV7-2	TRBJ1-2	TGTGCCAGCAGCTTAGGCGTCGGTAGCTATGGCTACACCTTC	CASSLGVGSYGYTF
TRBD1	.	15	TRBV24-1	TRBJ2-1	TGTGCCACCGGCCCGACAGGGGCGCAGTACAATGAGCAGTTCTTC	CATGPTGAQYNEQFF
TRBD1	.	15	TRBV5-5	TRBJ2-7	TGTGCCAGCAGCCGGAATCCGGGACAGAGATACGAGCAGTACTTC	CASSRNPGQRYEQYF
TRBD2	.	14	TRBV6-5	TRBJ2-2	TGTGCCAGCAAAAATAGCGGGGAGGCCGGGGAGCTGTTTTTT	CASKNSGEAGELFF
.	.	13	TRBV11-2	TRBJ1-1	TGTGCCAGCAGCTCCCGACAGAACACTGAAGCTTTCTTT	CASSSRQNTEAFF
TRBD1	.	15	TRBV9	TRBJ1-6	TGTGCCAGCAGCGAGGCCGGGACAGCTAATTCACCCCTCCACTTT	CASSEAGTANSPLHF
TRBD1	.	13	TRBV10-3	TRBJ1-1	TGTGCCATCAGTGATGGGACAGGCAATGAAGCTTTCTTT	CAISDGTGNEAFF
.	.	15	TRBV4-1	TRBJ1-2	TGCGCCAGCAGCCATCCCCAGGAGGCTAACTATGGCTACACCTTC	CASSHPQEANYGYTF
TRBD1	.	17	TRBV14	TRBJ2-5	TGTGCCAGCAGCCAAGATCTCGGGGACAGGGGCCAAGAGACCCAGTACTTC	CASSQDLGDRGQETQYF
.	.	13	TRBV7-2	TRBJ1-2	TGTGCCAGCAGCTTAGCCCTAGGCTATGGCTACACCTTC	CASSLALGYGYTF
.	.	12	TRBV27	TRBJ2-3	TGTGCCAGCAGTTTACCAACAGATACGCAGTATTTT	CASSLPTDTQYF
.	.	14	TRBV7-9	TRBJ1-5	TGTGCCAGCAGCCGGACAGATAGCAATCAGCCCCAGCATTTT	CASSRTDSNQPQHF
TRBD1	.	14	TRBV4-3	TRBJ1-2	TGCGCCAGCAGCCAAGGACAGGGGGCTGGTGGCTACACCTTC	CASSQGQGAGGYTF
.	.	17	TRBV6-1	TRBJ1-6	TGTGCCAGCAGTGAATTTGCAGGATCATCCTATAATTCACCCCTCCACTTT	CASSEFAGSSYNSPLHF
.	few	15	TRBV3-1/TRBV3-2	TRBJ2-2	TGTGCCAGCAGCCAACGACAGCAGAACACCGGGGAGCTGTTTTTT	CASSQRQQNTGELFF
.	few	17	TRBV7-6	TRBJ2-7	TGTGCCAGCAGCTTATCATCCGGGAACGGATTGACCTACGAGCAGTACTTC	CASSLSSGNGLTYEQYF
TRBD1	few	18	TRBV6-4	TRBJ1-5	TGTGCCAGCAGTGACTCTTTGTGGGGGGACAGAGTCAATCAGCCCCAGCATTTT	CASSDSLWGDRVNQPQHF
.	.	15	TRBV18	TRBJ2-7	TGTGCCAGCTCACCACTTCAGGGAAATTCCTACGAGCAGTACTTC	CASSPLQGNSYEQYF
TRBD1	.	17	TRBV4-1	TRBJ1-5	TGCGCCAGCAGCCTCCGGGACAGGGGGCGCAGGGGTCAGCCCCAGCATTTT	CASSLRDRGRRGQPQHF
.	.	13	TRBV18	TRBJ1-1	TGTGCCAGCTCACCTCAGGGAAACACTGAAGCTTTCTTT	CASSPQGNTEAFF
TRBD2	.	16	TRBV10-3	TRBJ2-1	TGTGCCATCAGAGAAAGGACTAGCGGGAGGGACAATGAGCAGTTCTTC	CAIRERTSGRDNEQFF
.	.	13	TRBV19	TRBJ1-6	TGTGCCAGTAACGGGAAGCCGACGGGACCCCTCCACTTT	CASNGKPTGPLHF
.	.	16	TRBV3-1/TRBV3-2	TRBJ2-1	TGTGCCAGCAGCATCCAGCCCCCGGGGTCTTACAATGAGCAGTTCTTC	CASSIQPPGSYNEQFF
TRBD1	.	15	TRBV13	TRBJ1-2	TGTGCCAGCAGCGCCGGACAGGGGGCATTCTATGGCTACACCTTC	CASSAGQGAFYGYTF